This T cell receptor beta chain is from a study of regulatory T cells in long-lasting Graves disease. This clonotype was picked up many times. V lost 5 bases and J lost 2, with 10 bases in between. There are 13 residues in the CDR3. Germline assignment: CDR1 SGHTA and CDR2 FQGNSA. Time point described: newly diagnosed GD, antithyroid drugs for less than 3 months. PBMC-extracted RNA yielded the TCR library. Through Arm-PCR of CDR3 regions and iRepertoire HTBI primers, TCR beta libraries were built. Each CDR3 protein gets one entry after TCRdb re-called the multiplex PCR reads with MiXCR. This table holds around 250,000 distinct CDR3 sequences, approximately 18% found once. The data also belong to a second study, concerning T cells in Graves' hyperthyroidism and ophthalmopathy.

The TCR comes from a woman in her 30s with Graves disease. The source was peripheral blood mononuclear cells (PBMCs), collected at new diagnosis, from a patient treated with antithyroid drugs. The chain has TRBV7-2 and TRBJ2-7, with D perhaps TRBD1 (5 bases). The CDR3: CASSPDSTYEQYF. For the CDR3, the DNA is TGTGCCAGCAGCCCTGACAGTACCTACGAGCAGTACTTC.